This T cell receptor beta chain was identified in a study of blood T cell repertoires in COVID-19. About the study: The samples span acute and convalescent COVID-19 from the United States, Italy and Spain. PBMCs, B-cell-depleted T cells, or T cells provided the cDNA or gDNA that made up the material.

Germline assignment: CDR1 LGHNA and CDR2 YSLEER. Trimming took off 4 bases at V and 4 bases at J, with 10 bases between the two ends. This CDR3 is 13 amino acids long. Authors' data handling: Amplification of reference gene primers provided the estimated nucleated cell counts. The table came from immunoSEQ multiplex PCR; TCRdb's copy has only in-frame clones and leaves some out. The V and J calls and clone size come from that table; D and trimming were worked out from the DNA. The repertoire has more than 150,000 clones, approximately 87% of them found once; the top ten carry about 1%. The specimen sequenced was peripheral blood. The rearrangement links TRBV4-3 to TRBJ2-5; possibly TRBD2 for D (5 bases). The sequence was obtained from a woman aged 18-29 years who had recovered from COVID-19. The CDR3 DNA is TGCGCCAGCAGCCGTCTTGGGAGAGAGACCCAGTACTTC. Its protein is CASSRLGRETQYF.